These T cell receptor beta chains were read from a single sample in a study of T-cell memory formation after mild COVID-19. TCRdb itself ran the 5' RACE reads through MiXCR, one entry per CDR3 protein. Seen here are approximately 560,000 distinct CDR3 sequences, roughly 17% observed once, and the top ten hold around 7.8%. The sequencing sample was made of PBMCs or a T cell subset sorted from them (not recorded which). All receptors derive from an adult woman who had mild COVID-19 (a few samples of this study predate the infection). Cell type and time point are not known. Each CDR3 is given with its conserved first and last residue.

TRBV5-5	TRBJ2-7	CASSPGGLWAKEQYF
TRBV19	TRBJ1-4	CASSIGETGPEKLFF
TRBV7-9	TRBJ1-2	CASSIESLGTGYGYTF
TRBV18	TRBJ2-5	CASSPYTGEETQYF
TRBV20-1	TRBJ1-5	CSARHRVGLNQPQHF
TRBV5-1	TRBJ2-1	CASSLGDVDEQFF
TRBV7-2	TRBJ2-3	CASSLVLAVSDTQYF
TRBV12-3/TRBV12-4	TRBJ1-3	CASSSDVKSSGNTIYF
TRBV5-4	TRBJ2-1	CASSPGGQGGRFEQFF
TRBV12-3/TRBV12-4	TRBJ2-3	CASSLTSVGIDTQYF
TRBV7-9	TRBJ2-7	CASSSTSGTLPYEQYF
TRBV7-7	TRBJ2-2	CASSLERRGGSRHTGELFF
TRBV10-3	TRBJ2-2	CAISEFGGARTGELFF
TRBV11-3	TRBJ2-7	CASSSSGTGPSYEQYF
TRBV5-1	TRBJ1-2	CASSLGRLAGYTF
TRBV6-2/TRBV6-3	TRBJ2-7	CASGLAGVNEQYF
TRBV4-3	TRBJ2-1	CASSQDLQRPPPIYYNEQFF
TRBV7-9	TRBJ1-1	CASSLAGTGKNTEAFF
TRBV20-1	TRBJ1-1	CSAYRDLNTEAFF
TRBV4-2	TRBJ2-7	CASSQDAGTTLGEQYF
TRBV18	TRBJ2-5	CASSWADRGEETQYF
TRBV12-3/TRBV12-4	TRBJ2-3	CASSYLSRVGSTDTQYF
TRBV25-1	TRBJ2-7	CASSAGLAGGQYF
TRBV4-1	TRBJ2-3	CASSQPADTQYF
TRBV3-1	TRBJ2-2	CASSQARTGQTGELFF
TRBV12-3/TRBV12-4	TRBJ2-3	CASSFQDTQYF
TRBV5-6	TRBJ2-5	CASSPSVGETQYF
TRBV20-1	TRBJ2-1	CSARTRTSGGSYNEQFF
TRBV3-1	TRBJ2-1	CASSQPGTSQLF